This T cell receptor (beta chain) was recovered during a study of T cell responses to AZD1222 COVID-19 vaccine (dated by TCRdb to about 2021). Study-wide context: TCR sequencing was performed for 233 trial participants, of whom 207 were given two doses of AZD1222 and some 25 were given two doses of MenACWY control vaccine. Trial participants were enrolled by age into subgroups of 18-55, 56-69 and 70-plus years, and about 150, 27 and 61 TCR-sequenced participants, respectively, were included in these subgroups.

This clone was counted a few times. It lacks a known antigen. Nothing much larger sits one base from this clone, and base qualities are not available. The sample's time point label is to be understood as: baseline before first vaccination. Reading the label with the study, this specimen's treatment or condition is: meningococcal conjugate vaccine given as trial control. Samples from vaccinated people were obtained from the UK trials COV001 and COV002, which included a single-blind randomized controlled phase 2/3 trial of AZD1222 (ChAdOx1 nCoV-19) in healthy adults. For TCRbeta chain sequencing, PBMC samples were collected from trial participants at day 0 and at day 28 after the second dose. The CDR3 regions of human TCRbeta chains were analyzed by immunosequencing. The study's own analysis went as follows. Repertoire TCRs were checked for matches against a reference library of SARS-CoV-2-specific TCRs that had been generated using the MIRA antigen-specificity platform. Breadth was defined as the fraction of unique TCRs that were SARS-CoV-2-associated, and depth was defined as the fraction of total T cells that were SARS-CoV-2-associated. Using the MIRA data, each spike-specific TCR was mapped to the spike region that the TCR reacts to and placed in a CD4 or CD8 class. Log10-transformed breadth and depth values were compared by one-way ANOVA with Sidak's multiple comparisons tests. This immuneACCESS table, as held by TCRdb, lists in-frame sequences with V and J called but not all clones. Of the missing ones, under half trace to an unresolved V gene in checked studies; the others have no known cause. For V, J and clone size, that table is used; D and trimming come from the DNA. The sample yields about 120,000 clones; 75% to 90% were counted once. Clones ranked in the top ten supply 3.5% to 5% of the sample.

Reading the germline V gene gives CDR1 SGHTA and CDR2 FQGNSA. The CDR3 runs 13 residues from the cysteine to the phenylalanine. The entry retains the CDR3 DNA only, 39 bases that are in frame from base 1. V gives up 2 bases and J gives up 5 bases, and the segment between their germline ends measures 10 bases. What the authors observed across the whole study: Only five or six AZD1222 recipients were SARS-CoV-2 seropositive at baseline, limiting conclusions about previously exposed vaccinees. Reportedly, close to half of the unique spike-specific TCRs recognized epitopes lying outside the regions that are mutated in the B.1.351 and B.1.1.7 variants. Participants were mostly white British and included more females than males, and it was suggested by the authors that clonal diversity may have been underestimated. The vaccine-associated CD4 TCRs covered the entire spike protein, and the dominant responses fell in regions 160-218 and 743-854. Because no samples from the day 14 peak response were available, repertoires could be characterized only after the peak T cell response. Spike-specific TCR breadth and depth rose significantly after two AZD1222 doses compared with day 0 and with MenACWY recipients. The 56-69-year group was small, and its depth increase did not reach significance, likely because of low power.

The receptor chain draws on TRBV7-2 and TRBJ2-7; D gene: possibly TRBD1, on 5 matching bases. This receptor was identified in an adult in good health. Sequenced here: peripheral blood, sampled on day 0 of MenACWY control vaccination. This receptor carries the CDR3 CASSLQAGHEQYF. In nucleotides, the sequence is TGTGCCAGCAGCTTACAGGCAGGGCACGAGCAGTACTTC.